The T cell receptor (beta chain) under discussion was sequenced for a study of neurological immune-mediated disorders (dated by TCRdb to between 2017 and 2020). For the study in its entirety: Peripheral blood TCR-beta repertoires from patients with HTLV-I-associated myelopathy (HAM/TSP), patients with multiple sclerosis, and healthy controls were compared in the study using UMI-based sequencing. The cohort was made up of about 65 subjects, consisting of roughly 14 HAM/TSP patients, approximately 35 multiple sclerosis patients and around 20 healthy controls. Longitudinal HAM/TSP donors and healthy donors each had 3 time-points at intervals of roughly 3-40 months. Alongside PBMC samples, the set of some 98 TCR-beta libraries contained longitudinal samples, technical triplicates, and paired CD4+ and CD8+ T-cell subsets that had been sorted.

Interpreted using the paper, the time point label stands for: longitudinal time-point 3. For unsorted PBMC libraries, 2 million PBMCs were used after storage in RNAlater at -80 degrees C until RNA extraction. PBMCs were separated from peripheral blood using Ficoll-Hypaque density gradient centrifugation and then cryopreserved in liquid nitrogen. The research as a whole found: Expanded clones from different subjects shared no identical CDR3 amino acid sequences, which suggests that TCR-beta repertoires were private in all groups. The highest TCR clonal expansion was observed in HAM/TSP patients, whereas the lowest was observed in MS patients, even when compared with healthy controls.

This clonotype was seen repeatedly, ten times or more. Its antigen is currently not known. Within one base of it there is no much larger clone, and no base qualities were kept. From the cysteine through the phenylalanine, the CDR3 covers 16 amino acids. Of the read, only the CDR3 DNA is kept; its 48 bases are in frame from base 1. Trimming leaves V shorter by 7 bases and J shorter by 2 bases, with the junction holding 10 bases beyond the gene matches. The germline V gene yields ENHRY for CDR1 and SYGVKD for CDR2. cDNA was synthesized by template-switch 5'RACE using a primer carrying a 10-nucleotide random unique molecular identifier by which each TCR transcript was tagged. Every sequencing run yielded over 160 million TCR-beta sequences covering 15-18 subjects. The RNeasy kit was used to extract total RNA. The KAPA Real-time Library Amplification kit was used to amplify TCR-beta VDJ regions with primers for the TCR constant region and the 5'RACE anchor. A first PCR added sample indexes and Illumina adaptors, and a second PCR then raised library yield. After purification with Ampure beads, the TCR product of roughly 650 bp was size-selected on a 2% E-gel SizeSelection system. Before pooling, library quality was checked on a Bioanalyzer, concentration was measured with Qubit, and libraries were quantified with the Kapa Library Quantification kit. Paired-end 2 x 150 bp sequencing of the libraries was performed on an Illumina HiSeq 2500. To increase sequence diversity, roughly 24-32% phiX was spiked into each library pool. Per the original workflow: The UMI-based MiGEC pipeline processed quality-filtered reads and removed over 85% of raw TCR sequences during error correction. IMGT germline references were used for aligning VDJ genes, and each clonotype was defined as a unique CDR3 amino acid sequence together with its V-J genes. VDJtools evaluated clonal expansion, Shannon diversity and CDR3 relatedness (CalcPairwiseDistances, ClusterSamples); CLCbio workbench built phylogenetic trees. A clone was classed as expanded if it had 8 or more unique UMIs, a cutoff based on coefficient-of-variation modelling across technical triplicates. In TCRdb, the public reads were trimmed at Q25 with fastp and aligned with MiXCR, with productive beta chains retained. Rows with one shared CDR3 protein collapse into an entry with the most common genes and DNA. The V and J calls and clone size come from TCRdb's table, not from the authors' own analysis. This sample lists roughly 100,000 distinct CDR3 sequences; about 10% were detected once. The ten largest clones capture approximately 3.1% of the sample.

The chain links TRBV10-3 with TRBJ2-2; TRBD2 lines up with 7 middle nucleotides. Sequencing used PBMCs. The source of this sequence is a female donor with HTLV-1-associated myelopathy (HAM/TSP). The CDR3 region: CAITSKRDSNTGELFF. Read as DNA, the sequence is TGTGCCATCACTAGTAAGCGGGATAGTAACACCGGGGAGCTGTTTTTT.